These 32 T cell receptor beta chains were all obtained from the same sample, sequenced in a study of shared clonotypes between healthy human individuals. Profiled with immunoSEQ multiplex PCR; TCRdb holds only in-frame clones, not every one. The sample gives about 1,900,000 clones, roughly 94% of which show up once; 1.2% is in the top ten. In the naive CD8 group, cells lacked CD45RO and were positively selected for CCR7, so terminally differentiated effector memory CD45RA+ cells were left out. Sequencing used naive CD8+ T cells sorted from blood. The receptors come from a man between 18 and 35 years old in good health.

The V gene is TRBV28, the J gene TRBJ1-5; D is uncertain. CDR1 is MDHEN, CDR2 SYDVKM, per germline. The CDR3 spans 15 residues. Trimming removed 3 bases from V and 7 bases from J, with 16 bases in between. This chain's CDR3 is CASSFTGVVKQPQHF. CDR3 coding DNA: TGTGCCAGCAGTTTCACGGGAGTCGTGAAGCAGCCCCAGCATTTT.

The V call is TRBV19, the J call TRBJ2-4; 12 bases fit TRBD2. The germline CDR1 and CDR2 sequences are LNHDA and SQIVND (reference sequence). CDR3 length: 17 amino acids. V was pared by 3 bases and J by 4 bases, with 7 bases of the junction left unmatched. Here the CDR3 DNA reads TGTGCCAGTAGTATCTCTCTTCTAGCGGGGGGGAAAAACATTCAGTACTTC. Protein product: CASSISLLAGGKNIQYF.

The chain couples TRBV5-1 to TRBJ1-1; 7 nucleotides match TRBD1. This CDR3 has 16 residues. Germline CDR1 and CDR2: SGHRS and YFSETQ. After removal of 4 bases from V and 0 bases from J, the junction contained 9 bases not matched to a gene. CDR3: CASSRGRQGLNTEAFF. The DNA for the CDR3 is TGCGCCAGCAGCCGCGGACGACAGGGCCTGAACACTGAAGCTTTCTTT.

V gene TRBV5-1 combines with J gene TRBJ2-3; TRBD2 agrees at 9 bases. The J segment lost 0 bases and the V segment lost 1 base, leaving 6 bases of the junction unmatched. The CDR3 has 17 residues. The germline CDR1 and CDR2 sequences are SGHRS and YFSETQ. This CDR3 reads CASSLWASGASTDTQYF. CDR3 sequence (DNA): TGCGCCAGCAGCTTGTGGGCTAGCGGGGCTAGCACAGATACGCAGTATTTT.

The rearrangement links TRBV11-1 to TRBJ2-1; D gene uncertain. The CDR3 contains 15 residues. The germline gives CDR1 SGHAT, CDR2 FQDESV (reference sequence). The V and J ends lost 4 bases and 0 bases respectively, with 10 bases between them. CDR3 sequence reads: CASSWLGNSYNEQFF. The CDR3 DNA reads TGTGCCAGCAGCTGGTTGGGGAACTCCTACAATGAGCAGTTCTTC.

The chain couples TRBV15 to TRBJ2-6, with D unclear. This CDR3 contains 18 residues. Germline CDR1 reads LNHNV; CDR2 reads YYDKDF (reference sequence). V was trimmed by 5 bases and J by 0 bases, leaving 17 bases between them. CDR3 sequence reads: CATSEPLGKSSGANVLTF. CDR3 bases: TGTGCCACCAGCGAGCCGCTAGGGAAGAGCTCTGGGGCCAACGTCCTGACTTTC.

The count of this clone is one. The chain carries TRBV2 and TRBJ1-4; D call uncertain. The CDR3 consists of 12 residues. The V gene lost 3 bases and the J gene lost 7 bases, with 6 bases spanning the gap. Per the germline V gene, CDR1 is SNHLY and CDR2 is FYNNEI. The CDR3 spells CASSDFGEKLFF. In DNA form, the CDR3 reads TGTGCCAGCAGTGACTTCGGTGAAAAACTGTTTTTT.

This sequence joins TRBV30 and TRBJ2-1; 8 bases map to TRBD2. Germline V lookup: CDR1 GTSNPN, CDR2 SVGIG (reference sequence). This CDR3 comprises 12 residues. Losses at the gene ends were 3 bases for V and 10 bases for J; bases not matched to a gene: 5. The CDR3 DNA reads TGTGCCTGGAGCCTAAGCGGGGGAGAGCAGTTCTTC. This gives the protein CAWSLSGGEQFF.

As to this clone: The identical CDR3 is also encoded by other nucleotide sequences in the sample. This chain joins TRBV27 and TRBJ1-2; no clear D. CDR1 MNHEY and CDR2 SMNVEV come from the germline V gene (reference sequence). The CDR3 is 13 residues long. Trimming cost V 3 bases and J 4 bases, with 9 bases left between them. The CDR3 is CASSFGGGYGYTF. As DNA, the CDR3 is TGTGCCAGCAGTTTCGGAGGTGGCTATGGCTACACCTTC.

This chain uses TRBV9 with TRBJ2-1; perhaps TRBD1 as D (5 bases). V gave up 4 bases and J gave up 9 bases, with 11 bases separating them. The germline gives CDR1 SGDLS, CDR2 YYNGEE. The CDR3 runs 12 residues. The CDR3 region has the DNA TGTGCCAGCAGCCAAGGGGTGGGTGAGCAGTTCTTC. Encoded protein: CASSQGVGEQFF.

J is TRBJ1-1 and V is TRBV6-5; TRBD1 aligns across 8 bases. This CDR3 contains 14 residues. With V trimmed by 5 bases and J by 4 bases, 6 bases remained unmatched. In germline, CDR1 is MNHEY, CDR2 SVGAGI. This CDR3 is CASSTTGGSTEAFF. The CDR3 DNA follows: TGTGCCAGCAGTACCACAGGGGGAAGCACTGAAGCTTTCTTT.

The table lists this clone with a count of one. The chain links TRBV4-1 to TRBJ1-6, with a weak D call TRBD1 (6 bases). The CDR3 extends over 11 amino acids. Trimming left V 3 bases short and J 18 bases short, with 12 bases between. Per germline, CDR1 MGHRA and CDR2 YSYEKL. CDR3 in DNA: TGCGCCAGCAGCCACGGGGGACAATACCACTTT. Translation gives CASSHGGQYHF.

V is TRBV9 and J is TRBJ2-2; TRBD2 matches at 10 bases. From germline, CDR1 is SGDLS and CDR2 YYNGEE. The CDR3 has 16 residues. Trimming cost V 0 bases and J 4 bases; bases outside gene matches: 3. The CDR3 reads CASSVASGRVTGELFF. Written as DNA, the CDR3 is TGTGCCAGCAGCGTAGCGAGCGGGAGGGTCACCGGGGAGCTGTTTTTT.

Of note for this clone: Distinct nucleotide sequences in the sample also encode this CDR3. The chain combines TRBV9 with TRBJ2-7; D might be TRBD1 (5 bases). The V end lost 4 bases, the J end lost 3 bases, and 11 bases lay between the germline ends. The CDR3 contains 13 residues. Germline-derived CDR1 and CDR2 are SGDLS and YYNGEE. CDR3 protein: CASSPGHGYEQYF. CDR3 nucleotides: TGTGCCAGCAGCCCAGGGCATGGCTACGAGCAGTACTTC.

This chain connects TRBV4-1 to TRBJ2-5; D gene uncertain. The CDR3 spans 14 residues. V was pared by 4 bases and J by 0 bases, with 9 bases between. Looked up from germline, CDR1 is MGHRA and CDR2 is YSYEKL. Written as DNA, the CDR3 is TGCGCCAGCAGCCCCAACAAAAACCAAGAGACCCAGTACTTC. Protein product: CASSPNKNQETQYF.

This chain connects TRBV9 to TRBJ2-2, with D uncertain. This CDR3 spans 12 amino acids. From germline, CDR1 is SGDLS and CDR2 YYNGEE. Trimming pared 4 bases from V and 6 bases from J, leaving 7 bases between. In DNA form, the CDR3 reads TGTGCCAGCAGCCACCTAGCCGGGGAGCTGTTTTTT. This gives the protein CASSHLAGELFF.

The chain combines TRBV4-1 with TRBJ2-7; 10 bases map to TRBD1. V lost 4 bases, J lost 4 bases, and 7 bases stayed unmatched. This CDR3 is built from 15 residues. Germline V gene lookup returns CDR1 MGHRA and CDR2 YSYEKL. The CDR3 sequence is CASSLTGTGEYEQYF. The CDR3 nucleotides read TGCGCCAGCAGCCTCACCGGGACAGGGGAATACGAGCAGTACTTC.

The J gene is TRBJ2-7, the V gene TRBV29-1, with 9 bases that match TRBD1. J gave up 2 bases and V 6 bases, and 5 bases lay outside the gene matches. Germline assignment: CDR1 SQVTM and CDR2 ANQGSEA. The CDR3 covers 13 residues. In DNA, the CDR3 is TGCAGCGTCAGGGGACAGGGAACCTACGAGCAGTACTTC. This encodes CSVRGQGTYEQYF.

The DNA of the CDR3 is TGTGCCAGCAGCTTAGGGAAAGGGACTTCCGGGATAAACACTGAAGCTTTCTTT. Protein product: CASSLGKGTSGINTEAFF. The chain is built from TRBV11-2 and TRBJ1-1; D might be TRBD1 (5 bases). CDR1 and CDR2 from the germline V gene are SGHAT and FQNNGV. The CDR3 covers 18 residues. Trimming took 1 base from V and 2 from J, leaving 20 bases between them. The full variable domain, rest sourced from reference TRBV11-2 and TRBJ1-1, is EAGVAQSPRYKIIEKRQSVAFWCNPISGHATLYWYQQILGQGPKLLIQFQNNGVVDDSQLPKDRFSAERLKGVDSTLKIQPAKLEDSAVYLCASSLGKGTSGINTEAFFGQGTRLTVV.

The V and J genes are TRBV6-1 and TRBJ2-7; D remains unclear. The V end was cut by 3 bases, the J end by 2 bases, with 8 bases between. Per germline, CDR1 MNHNS and CDR2 SASEGT. The CDR3 has 13 residues. In nucleotides, the CDR3 is TGTGCCAGCAGTGAGCAGGTCCCCTACGAGCAGTACTTC. It yields the protein CASSEQVPYEQYF.

The V and J genes are TRBV18 and TRBJ2-3, with TRBD1 matching over 8 bases. Germline V CDR1 and CDR2: KGHSH, LQKENI. The CDR3 length is 17 residues. The junction had 13 bases not matched to a gene; V was cut back by 6 bases and J by 2 bases. The CDR3 DNA reads TGTGCCAGCTCCCTTACTTCCGGGACAGGAGACACAGATACGCAGTATTTT. Translating it yields CASSLTSGTGDTDTQYF.

A single count supports this clone. The CDR3 DNA is TGTGCCAGCTCACCGGTCGGGGCTAGCCTCTGGGGGGAGACCCAGTACTTC. Protein product: CASSPVGASLWGETQYF. This chain connects TRBV18 to TRBJ2-5; the D call may be TRBD1 or TRBD2 (5 bases each). V was clipped by 3 bases and J by 5 bases, with 22 bases between them. The germline gives CDR1 KGHSH, CDR2 LQKENI. The CDR3 loop spans 17 amino acids.

The V and J genes are TRBV10-2 and TRBJ2-7; TRBD2 matches at 13 bases. Germline-derived CDR1 and CDR2 are WSHSY and SAAADI. Trimming at V came to 8 bases and at J to 3 bases, leaving 1 base not matched to a gene. The CDR3 runs 13 residues. The CDR3 DNA sequence: TGCGCCAGCGGACTAGCGGGGGACTACGAGCAGTACTTC. The encoded protein is CASGLAGDYEQYF.

V is TRBV14 and J is TRBJ2-1, with 7 bases matching TRBD1. Germline values: CDR1 SGHDN, CDR2 FVKESK. V lost 3 bases to trimming and J lost 8 bases; unmatched junction nucleotides: 7. This CDR3 spans 14 amino acids. CDR3 in DNA: TGTGCCAGCAGCCACGCGGACAGGTGGTATGAGCAGTTCTTC. Its translation: CASSHADRWYEQFF.

J is TRBJ2-2 and V is TRBV5-8, with 9 bases identical to TRBD1. Germline lookup yields CDR1 SGHTS and CDR2 YDEGEE. The CDR3 sequence is 16 residues long. The J segment lost 3 bases and the V segment lost 2 bases, leaving 5 bases of the junction unmatched. This chain's CDR3 is CASSLGQGTYTGELFF. CDR3 in DNA: TGTGCCAGCAGCTTAGGACAGGGGACCTACACCGGGGAGCTGTTTTTT. The complete variable domain, with remaining parts taken from reference TRBV5-8 and TRBJ2-2, reads EAGVTQSPTHLIKTRGQQATLRCSPISGHTSVYWYQQALGLGLQFLLWYDEGEERNRGNFPPRFSGRQFPNYSSELNVNALELEDSALYLCASSLGQGTYTGELFFGEGSRLTVL.

The V and J genes are TRBV9 and TRBJ2-2; D is unclear. V shed 3 bases and J shed 4 bases, with 7 bases lying between them. The length of the CDR3 is 13 residues. The germline V gene encodes CDR1 SGDLS and CDR2 YYNGEE. The CDR3 DNA is TGTGCCAGCAGCGCCGTGACCACCGGGGAGCTGTTTTTT. This sequence encodes CASSAVTTGELFF.

This clone has only one observation. The V gene is TRBV5-6, the J gene TRBJ2-7; 9 bases fit TRBD1. CDR3 size: 16 residues. J gave up 2 bases and V 2 bases, and 8 bases lay outside the gene matches. Germline V gene data show CDR1 as SGHDT and CDR2 as YYEEEE. The CDR3 reads CASSLFLRDRAYEQYF. The CDR3 nucleotides are TGTGCCAGCAGCTTATTCCTCCGGGACAGGGCCTACGAGCAGTACTTC.

V gene TRBV5-5 combines with J gene TRBJ2-7, with TRBD1 matching over 8 bases. This CDR3 comprises 16 residues. CDR1 is SGHKS, CDR2 YYEKEE, per germline (reference sequence). Trimming removed 2 bases from V and 2 bases from J; junction bases left unmatched: 9. The CDR3 here is CASSFLRDRNPYEQYF. DNA of the CDR3: TGTGCCAGCAGCTTCCTCCGGGACAGGAACCCCTACGAGCAGTACTTC.

The V call is TRBV28, the J call TRBJ1-6; D is unresolved. Germline V lookup: CDR1 MDHEN, CDR2 SYDVKM. V gave up 6 bases and J gave up 0 bases, with 18 bases separating them. The CDR3 sequence is 18 residues long. CDR3 DNA sequence: TGTGCCAGCAGCCTACCCACCCTCCTGAGCTCCTATAATTCACCCCTCCACTTT. Encoded protein: CASSLPTLLSSYNSPLHF.

The genes are TRBV5-3 and TRBJ1-5, with a possible D match to TRBD1 (5 bases). TRBV5-3 is sorted into the ORF group, with uncertain function. This CDR3 region has 17 residues. Trimming left V 4 bases short and J 3 bases short, with 20 bases between. The CDR3 nucleotides are TGTGCCAGAAGCCATTCTCCTATACAGGTAGTCAATCAGCCCCAGCATTTT. Translating gives CARSHSPIQVVNQPQHF.

J is TRBJ2-5 and V is TRBV6-5; no reliable D call. The CDR3 extends over 14 amino acids. Germline V gene lookup returns CDR1 MNHEY and CDR2 SVGAGI. The V gene lost 5 bases and the J gene lost 0 bases, with 10 bases spanning the gap. CDR3: CASSAGGYQETQYF. Here the CDR3 DNA reads TGTGCCAGCAGTGCCGGTGGATACCAAGAGACCCAGTACTTC.

The chain carries TRBV7-9 and TRBJ1-4; 10 nucleotides match TRBD1. Looked up from germline, CDR1 is SEHNR and CDR2 is FQNEAQ (reference sequence). The CDR3 consists of 15 residues. The junction had 2 bases not matched to a gene; V was cut back by 0 bases and J by 7 bases. The chain's CDR3 is CASSLAGTGAEKLFF. In DNA, the CDR3 is TGTGCCAGCAGCTTAGCAGGGACAGGGGCTGAAAAACTGTTTTTT.